This TCR beta chain was found in a study of cytomegalovirus exposure and HLA in healthy donors. As for the study in general: Most donors, 70% to 85% of roughly 400 genotyped, fell in the Caucasian-associated ancestry cluster.

To note about this clone: Antigen specificity is unknown.

The study ran its PCR with 60 Vbeta and 13 Jbeta primers. Clones were sequenced by immunoSEQ multiplex PCR, and TCRdb holds only the in-frame ones, with some missing. There are 100,000 or so clones in the sample; 75% to 80% occur only once, and 4.5% to 5.5% lies in the top ten. V shed 3 bases, J shed 6 bases, and the junction held 10 bases outside the gene matches. Germline V gene lookup returns CDR1 GTSNPN and CDR2 SVGIG (reference sequence). This CDR3 is built from 14 residues. Points from the study as a whole: Upon later analysis, HLA-associated TCR beta chains proved more clonally expanded than other, equally common chains. TCR beta V- and J-gene trimming was later associated with a missense DCLRE1C variant. Cytomegalovirus-associated TCR beta chains were listed, numbering some 180.

Sequencing was performed on PBMCs. The receptor's source is a middle-aged woman in good health and CMV-seropositive. The J gene is TRBJ2-7, the V gene TRBV30; 8 nucleotides match TRBD2. This chain's CDR3 is CAWRPLAVLVEQYF. The CDR3 DNA reads TGTGCCTGGAGGCCACTAGCGGTGTTGGTCGAGCAGTACTTC. The whole variable domain, filled in from reference TRBV30 and TRBJ2-7, reads SQTIHQWPATLVQPVGSPLSLECTVEGTSNPNLYWYRQAAGRGLQLLFYSVGIGQISSEVPQNLSASRPQDRQFILSSKKLLLSDSGFYLCAWRPLAVLVEQYFGPGTRLTVT.